Here is one T cell receptor beta chain with its context. Losses at the gene ends were 5 bases for V and 6 bases for J; bases not matched to a gene: 7. The length of the CDR3 is 13 residues. CDR1 is SGHTS and CDR2 is YDEGEE in the germline V gene. Only in-frame clones appear in the TCRdb table, and some are missing; sequencing was by immunoSEQ multiplex PCR. The table has 100,000 to 130,000 clones, roughly 84% seen once. The data were obtained in a study of blood T cell repertoires in COVID-19. This sequence joins TRBV5-8 and TRBJ2-7; 8 positions agree with TRBD2. The specimen sequenced was peripheral blood. This sequence was found in a human donor in a cohort sampled during active COVID-19. The CDR3 loop is CASRVGTSREQYF. The CDR3 DNA is TGTGCCAGCAGGGTTGGGACTAGTCGCGAGCAGTACTTC.